These 10 T cell receptor beta chains were all obtained from the same sample, sequenced in a study of human T cells and chemical hapten exposure. Via MiXCR, TCRdb re-called the RACE reads, giving one row per CDR3 protein. The data hold about 120,000 distinct CDR3 sequences, with about 12% observed a single time. Time point: patch test 1, 2 weeks after DPC sensitization. Treatment here: therapeutic diphenylcyclopropenone sensitization with weekly scalp DPC. The material was whole blood, obtained in connection with sensitization to the hapten diphenylcyclopropenone (DPC). The origin of the receptors is a woman in her forties or fifties with alopecia areata. Some clones in this sample may be carry-over from other donors' samples.

At least ten counts were recorded for this clonotype. The chain employs TRBV6-6 and TRBJ1-6; unclear D gene. Germline-derived CDR1 and CDR2 are MNHNY and SVGAGI (reference sequence). This CDR3 contains 13 residues. The V end lost 2 bases, the J end lost 10 bases, and 9 bases lay between the germline ends. CDR3 sequence (DNA): TGTGCCAGCAGTTACGGCAAAGAGTCACCCCTCCACTTT. Its translation: CASSYGKESPLHF.

This clonotype has at least ten counts. The gene calls are TRBV6-2 or TRBV6-3 and TRBJ2-3, with D unclear. The germline CDR1 and CDR2 sequences are MNHEY and SVGEGT. Trimming left V 2 bases short and J 9 bases short, with 15 bases between. The CDR3 is 14 amino acids. The CDR3 DNA reads as TGTGCCAGCAGTTACCCTTCCACTTTGGGCACGCAGTATTTT. It codes for CASSYPSTLGTQYF.

This clonotype was picked up many times. The V gene is TRBV20-1, the J gene TRBJ2-1; 14 positions agree with TRBD2. Germline V lookup: CDR1 DFQATT, CDR2 SNEGSKA (reference sequence). CDR3 length equals 17 residues. The V and J ends lost 5 bases and 4 bases, in that order; junction bases with no gene match: 10. CDR3 amino acids: CSAFRTSGRSGYNEQFF. The CDR3 DNA sequence: TGCAGTGCTTTCCGGACTAGCGGGAGGTCCGGGTACAATGAGCAGTTCTTC.

The genes are TRBV7-6 and TRBJ2-1; 8 nucleotides line up with TRBD2. Germline V CDR1 and CDR2: SGHVS, FNYEAQ. This CDR3 is 17 amino acids long. V was pared by 0 bases and J by 4 bases, with 8 bases of the junction left unmatched. The CDR3 coding sequence is TGTGCCAGCAGCTTAGCGCGGGTAGCGGGAACTTACAATGAGCAGTTCTTC. Encoded protein: CASSLARVAGTYNEQFF.

This clonotype showed up many times. This chain joins TRBV11-2 and TRBJ1-4; 7 bases agree with TRBD1. The CDR3 covers 14 residues. CDR1 and CDR2 from the germline V gene are SGHAT and FQNNGV. Losses at the gene ends were 8 bases for V and 5 bases for J; bases not matched to a gene: 8. The CDR3 DNA follows: TGTGCCAGCCGCACAGGGGTTGGGAATGAAAAACTGTTTTTT. It yields the protein CASRTGVGNEKLFF.

The sample holds a few counts of this clonotype. The chain uses TRBV2 and TRBJ2-3; D is unclear. There are 12 residues in the CDR3. Germline V CDR1 and CDR2: SNHLY, FYNNEI. Trimming left V 4 bases short and J 6 bases short, with 8 bases between. The DNA of the CDR3 is TGTGCCAGCAGTGTCCACCTCGATACGCAGTATTTT. Encoded protein: CASSVHLDTQYF.

This clonotype was detected many times. CDR3 in amino acids: CSAPPGGIHYEQYF. CDR3 DNA sequence: TGCAGTGCTCCCCCCGGAGGAATCCACTACGAGCAGTACTTC. The rearrangement joins TRBV20-1 to TRBJ2-7; D is perhaps TRBD2 (5 bases). With 5 bases removed from V and 3 bases from J, the gap between germline ends came to 17 bases. Germline V CDR1 and CDR2: DFQATT, SNEGSKA (reference sequence). The CDR3 totals 14 residues.

To note about this clonotype: A much larger clone sits a single nucleotide away, making a read error possible. V and J are TRBV4-3 and TRBJ1-5; the D is unclear. CDR3 size: 14 residues. Trimming left V 5 bases short and J 4 bases short, with 12 bases between. Germline V CDR1 and CDR2: LGHNA, YSLEER. CDR3 loop: CASSSVQSNQPQHF. The CDR3 DNA is TGCGCCAGCAGCTCGGTACAGTCAAATCAGCCCCAGCATTTT.

This clonotype was picked up a small number of times. The chain has TRBV18 and TRBJ2-3, with no clear D. This CDR3 has 13 amino acids. V was trimmed by 3 bases and J by 2 bases, leaving 6 bases between them. Germline assignment: CDR1 KGHSH and CDR2 LQKENI. CDR3 DNA sequence: TGTGCCAGCTCACCCCTCGTCACAGATACGCAGTATTTT. This encodes CASSPLVTDTQYF.

In this sample, this clonotype turned up many times. The chain joins TRBV2 to TRBJ2-7; D remains ambiguous. The germline V gene encodes CDR1 SNHLY and CDR2 FYNNEI. V was pared by 1 base and J by 0 bases, with 13 bases between. The CDR3 spans 16 residues. The CDR3 loop is CASSEGRDLSSYEQYF. For the CDR3, the DNA is TGTGCCAGCAGTGAAGGTCGTGACTTGAGCTCCTACGAGCAGTACTTC.